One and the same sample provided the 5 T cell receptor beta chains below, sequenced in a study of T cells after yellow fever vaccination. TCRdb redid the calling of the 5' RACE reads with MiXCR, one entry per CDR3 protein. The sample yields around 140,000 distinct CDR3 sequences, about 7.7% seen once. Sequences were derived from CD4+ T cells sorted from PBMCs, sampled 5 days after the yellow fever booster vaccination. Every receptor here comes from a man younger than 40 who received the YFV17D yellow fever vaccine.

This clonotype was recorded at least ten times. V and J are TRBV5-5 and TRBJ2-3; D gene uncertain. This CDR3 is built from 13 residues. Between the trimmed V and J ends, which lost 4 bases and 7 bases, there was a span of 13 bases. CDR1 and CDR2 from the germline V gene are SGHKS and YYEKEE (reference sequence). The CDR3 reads CASSPALGNTQYF. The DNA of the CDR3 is TGTGCCAGCAGCCCGGCCTTGGGAAATACGCAGTATTTT.

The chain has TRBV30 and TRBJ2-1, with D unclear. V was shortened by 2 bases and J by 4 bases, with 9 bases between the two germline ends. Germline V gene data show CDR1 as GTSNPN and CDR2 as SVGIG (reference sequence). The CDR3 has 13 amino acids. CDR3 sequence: CAWSLFPYNEQFF. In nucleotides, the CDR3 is TGTGCCTGGAGTCTATTTCCGTACAATGAGCAGTTCTTC.

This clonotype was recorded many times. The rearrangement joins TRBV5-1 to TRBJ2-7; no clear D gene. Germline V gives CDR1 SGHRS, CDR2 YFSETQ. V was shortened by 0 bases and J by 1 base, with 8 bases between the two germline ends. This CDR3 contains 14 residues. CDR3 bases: TGCGCCAGCAGCTTGGTAGACACGTCCTACGAGCAGTACTTC. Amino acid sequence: CASSLVDTSYEQYF.

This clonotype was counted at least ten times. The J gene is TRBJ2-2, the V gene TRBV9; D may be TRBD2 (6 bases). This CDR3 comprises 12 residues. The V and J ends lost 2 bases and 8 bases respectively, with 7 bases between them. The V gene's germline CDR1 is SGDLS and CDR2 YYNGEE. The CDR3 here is CASSVEGGELFF. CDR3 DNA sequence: TGTGCCAGCAGCGTGGAGGGAGGGGAGCTGTTTTTT.

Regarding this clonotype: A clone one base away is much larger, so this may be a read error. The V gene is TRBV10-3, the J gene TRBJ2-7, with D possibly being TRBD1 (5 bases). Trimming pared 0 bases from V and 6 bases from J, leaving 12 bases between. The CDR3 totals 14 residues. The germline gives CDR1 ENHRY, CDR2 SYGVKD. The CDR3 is CAISESSRVSEQYF. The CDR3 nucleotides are TGTGCCATCAGTGAGTCGTCCAGGGTCTCCGAGCAGTACTTC.